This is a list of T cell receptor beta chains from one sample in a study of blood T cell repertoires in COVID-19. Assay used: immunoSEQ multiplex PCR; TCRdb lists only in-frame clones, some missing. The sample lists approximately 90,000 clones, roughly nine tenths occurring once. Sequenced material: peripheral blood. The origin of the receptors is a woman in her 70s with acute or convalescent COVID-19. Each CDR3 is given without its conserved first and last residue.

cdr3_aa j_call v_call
ASRLDSNTEAF TRBJ1-1 TRBV5-4
ASSDRGRFYGYT TRBJ1-2 TRBV19
ASSLLDPHEAF TRBJ1-1 TRBV5-1
ASSPWDRGNSPLH TRBJ1-6 TRBV27
ASSTLRLAGGELF TRBJ2-2 TRBV19
ASSHQAAISTDTQY TRBJ2-3 TRBV5-5
ASSQEGTSGTYEQY TRBJ2-7 TRBV4-2
ASSPKGVQETQY TRBJ2-5 TRBV7-7
ASRPDASGNQPQH TRBJ1-5 TRBV19
ASSLPQQGAGETQY TRBJ2-5 TRBV2
ASRDRGRTEAF TRBJ1-1 TRBV19
ASSRQGRPQH TRBJ1-5 TRBV6-2/TRBV6-3
ASSPVSGESTDTQY TRBJ2-3 TRBV10-1
ATSRGTVPSTDTQY TRBJ2-3 TRBV15
ASSLGTGVGYT TRBJ1-2 TRBV7-9
ASSQSLATNEKLF TRBJ1-4 TRBV5-1
ASSPPPAFNQPQH TRBJ1-5 TRBV28
ASSFLSEPNQPQH TRBJ1-5 TRBV7-9
ASRININTEAF TRBJ1-1 TRBV28
ASRLTPNTEAF TRBJ1-1 TRBV7-2
ATSAGQSNYGYT TRBJ1-2 TRBV24-1
ASSLTTEYYGYT TRBJ1-2 TRBV5-6
SVGLRSTNEKLF TRBJ1-4 TRBV29-1
ATSDSGGLAETQY TRBJ2-5 TRBV24-1
ASSDSRRGAEQF TRBJ2-1 TRBV6-4
ASRPGVIPGYGYT TRBJ1-2 TRBV12-2
ASSILRATSTSPGELF TRBJ2-2 TRBV19
ASSLQGWANEKLF TRBJ1-4 TRBV4-1
ASSPGLAGETGELF TRBJ2-2 TRBV4-2
ASTPSRKAGAF TRBJ1-1 TRBV19
ATADRGRPTEAF TRBJ1-1 TRBV24-1
ASSSTGSPSYNEQF TRBJ2-1 TRBV5-5
ASSLTPGQGKDTQY TRBJ2-3 TRBV28
AWSLDTTFLNSPLH TRBJ1-6 TRBV30
ASYSSVATEAF TRBJ1-1 TRBV18
ASSLPGLAGGPREQY TRBJ2-7 TRBV3-1/TRBV3-2
ASHSGGGDTGELF TRBJ2-2 TRBV9
ASSPTGASPLH TRBJ1-6 TRBV12-3/TRBV12-4
ASSELSGRSQY TRBJ2-5 TRBV2
ASRSGTGGTSGRLGEQY TRBJ2-7 TRBV5-4
ASSESLAVWMF TRBJ1-4 TRBV6-1
SVGDTGLRT TRBJ1-2 TRBV29-1
ASSVRTSGVSQY TRBJ2-3 TRBV9
ATSWGVAYEQY TRBJ2-7 TRBV15
ASSYPPSRAPSTDTQY TRBJ2-3 TRBV2
ASQDRGIGELF TRBJ2-2 TRBV19
ASSPPTGRGDADTQY TRBJ2-3 TRBV28
ASRKPGTGVDQPQH TRBJ1-5 TRBV19
ATSGEGSHGYT TRBJ1-2 TRBV24-1
ASSYGQGAGTEAF TRBJ1-1 TRBV6-5
ASSLILTSGGTYEQY TRBJ2-7 TRBV7-8
SVLQGGGYEQY TRBJ2-7 TRBV29-1
ASSPGQGSYNSPLH TRBJ1-6 TRBV5-1
ASSLSGGPADTQY TRBJ2-3 TRBV5-4
SVYRGRNTEAF TRBJ1-1 TRBV29-1